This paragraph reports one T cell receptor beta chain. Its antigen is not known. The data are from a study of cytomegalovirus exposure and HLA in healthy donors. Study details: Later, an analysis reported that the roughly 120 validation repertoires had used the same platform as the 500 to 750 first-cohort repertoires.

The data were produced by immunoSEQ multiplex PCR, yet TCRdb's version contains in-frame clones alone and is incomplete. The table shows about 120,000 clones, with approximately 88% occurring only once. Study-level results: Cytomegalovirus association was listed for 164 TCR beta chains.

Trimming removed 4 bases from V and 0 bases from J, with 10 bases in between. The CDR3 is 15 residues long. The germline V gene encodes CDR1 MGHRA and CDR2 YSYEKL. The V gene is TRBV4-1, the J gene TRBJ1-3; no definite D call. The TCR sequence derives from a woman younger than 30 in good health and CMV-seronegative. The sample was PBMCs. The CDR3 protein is CASSPSYISGNTIYF. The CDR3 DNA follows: TGCGCCAGCAGCCCTTCGTATATCTCTGGAAACACCATATATTTT.